A selection of T cell receptor beta chains follows, all from one sample in a study of T cell responses to AZD1222 COVID-19 vaccine. Assay: immunoSEQ multiplex PCR; the TCRdb copy retains only in-frame clones and omits some. The sample carries over 120,000 clones, more than 90% recorded once. Sequenced material: peripheral blood, taken on day 0 of AZD1222 vaccination. The receptors originated from an adult in good health. Each CDR3 is given without its conserved first and last residue. Fields, in order: V gene, CDR3 protein.

V gene: TRBV18; CDR3 protein: ASSPQRQGHNEKLF
V gene: TRBV19; CDR3 protein: ASSQGDTQY
V gene: TRBV3-1/TRBV3-2; CDR3 protein: ASSQGQGGGY
V gene: TRBV2; CDR3 protein: ASRVGTESNYGYT
V gene: TRBV11-3; CDR3 protein: ASSLAGISDTQY
V gene: TRBV6-2/TRBV6-3; CDR3 protein: ASSGPTGLISGNTIY
V gene: TRBV20-1; CDR3 protein: SAWGTEAF
V gene: TRBV21-1; CDR3 protein: ASSKEEEAGHNTGELF
V gene: TRBV18; CDR3 protein: ASSPGQNQPQH
V gene: TRBV13; CDR3 protein: ASSSTAETQY
V gene: TRBV13; CDR3 protein: ASSLGQGFYYGYT
V gene: TRBV3-1/TRBV3-2; CDR3 protein: ASSQQVLRNSPLH
V gene: TRBV4-1; CDR3 protein: ASSQGLTDTQY
V gene: TRBV4-2; CDR3 protein: ASSQVQQNTGELF
V gene: TRBV18; CDR3 protein: ASSQTVFTGYT
V gene: TRBV10-3; CDR3 protein: AISEGGRGGLGNTEAF
V gene: TRBV12-3/TRBV12-4; CDR3 protein: ASSPLLHYEQY
V gene: TRBV27; CDR3 protein: ASSTDRGGGYT
V gene: TRBV28; CDR3 protein: ASSSPWANYEQY
V gene: TRBV27; CDR3 protein: ASSLGTGGGELF
V gene: TRBV5-8; CDR3 protein: ASRNTRGSYEQY
V gene: TRBV19; CDR3 protein: ASSSEGQGGTGYGYT
V gene: TRBV28; CDR3 protein: ASSLGLAMNEQF
V gene: TRBV10-1; CDR3 protein: ASSEDPWDRGVGNQPQH
V gene: TRBV19; CDR3 protein: ASSPHGLANEQF
V gene: TRBV27; CDR3 protein: ASSSLNTDTQY
V gene: TRBV6-4; CDR3 protein: ASSDSLADTEAF
V gene: TRBV3-1/TRBV3-2; CDR3 protein: ASSPAGRVFTGELF
V gene: TRBV7-9; CDR3 protein: ASSLIVGGGAPQF
V gene: TRBV20-1; CDR3 protein: SASMGLAYNEQF
V gene: TRBV7-8; CDR3 protein: ASSAGTGNTEAF
V gene: TRBV15; CDR3 protein: ATASGQPNEQF
V gene: TRBV7-9; CDR3 protein: ASSTGHLNTEAF
V gene: TRBV19; CDR3 protein: ASSPGVGQTNEKLF
V gene: TRBV5-1; CDR3 protein: ASSLAGFSGNTIY
V gene: TRBV7-9; CDR3 protein: ASSLAQGQKNTIY
V gene: TRBV19; CDR3 protein: ASSDLDSSNEQF
V gene: TRBV19; CDR3 protein: ASSTLHDSRHTEAF
V gene: TRBV4-1; CDR3 protein: ASSQGGGSNQPQH
V gene: TRBV10-3; CDR3 protein: AISESLLGGARGYT
V gene: TRBV18; CDR3 protein: ASSPAGGFEETQY
V gene: TRBV7-9; CDR3 protein: ASSHRDYVGEQY
V gene: TRBV3-1/TRBV3-2; CDR3 protein: ASSQEGAWGRNYGYT
V gene: TRBV12-5; CDR3 protein: ASGFREDTQY
V gene: TRBV3-1/TRBV3-2; CDR3 protein: ASSQGSIQNTGELF